This record looks at one T cell receptor beta chain sequence and its context. Antigen: not known. The data are from a study of OX40 agonist ivuxolimab in advanced cancers. Study context: Patients were infused with ivuxolimab every 2 weeks at 0.01 to 10 mg/kg.

Study conclusions and caveats: Partial responders at 0.1-3.0 mg/kg had among the lowest clonal expansion. At 0.1 to 3.0 mg/kg, clonal expansion of CD4+ and CD8+ blood T cells had occurred by week 6.

The table came from immunoSEQ multiplex PCR; TCRdb's copy has only in-frame clones and leaves some out. The repertoire holds roughly 48,000 clones, with about 79% as singletons. The clonotype was recovered from an adult with an advanced solid tumor such as melanoma, head and neck, liver or kidney cancer. Source: CD4+ or CD8+ T cells sorted from blood, taken in a trial of the OX40 agonist ivuxolimab.

The DNA of the CDR3 is TGTGCCAGCAGAAATCAAGAGACCCAGTACTTC. Translation: CASRNQETQYF. This chain connects TRBV5-6 to TRBJ2-5; D ambiguous. The germline CDR1 and CDR2 sequences are SGHDT and YYEEEE. Trimming took 5 bases from V and 2 from J, leaving 4 bases between them. The CDR3 consists of 11 residues.